This T cell receptor (beta chain) is from a study of CD8+ T cells in alopecia areata. Treatment reported: oral pan-JAK inhibitor, 5-10 mg twice daily. cDNA reverse transcribed from extracted RNA served as the sequencing template. Only in-frame clones appear in the TCRdb table, and some are missing; sequencing was by immunoSEQ multiplex PCR. The sample yields around 190,000 clones, roughly 60% seen once. The source is a human donor with alopecia areata. Specimen: CD4+ T cells sorted from blood, collected at week 24, from a patient treated with tofacitinib.

CDR3 nucleotides: TGTGCCTGGAACCCCATTAACTATGGCTACACCTTC. Protein sequence: CAWNPINYGYTF. The chain combines TRBV30 with TRBJ1-2, with D uncertain. V dropped 4 bases and J dropped 1 base, with 7 bases sitting between them. The CDR3 length is 12 residues. Germline values: CDR1 GTSNPN, CDR2 SVGIG (reference sequence). Full variable domain (outside the CDR3, taken from reference TRBV30 and TRBJ1-2): SQTIHQWPATLVQPVGSPLSLECTVEGTSNPNLYWYRQAAGRGLQLLFYSVGIGQISSEVPQNLSASRPQDRQFILSSKKLLLSDSGFYLCAWNPINYGYTFGSGTRLTVV.